One sample yielded the 17 T cell receptor beta chains listed below, sequenced in a study of shared clonotypes between healthy human individuals. Libraries were prepared by immunoSEQ multiplex PCR; TCRdb keeps only in-frame clonotypes and omits some of them. The table includes about 1.1 million clones, approximately 80% detected once. The sample was memory CD4+ T cells from PBMCs. Regarding subset: CD45RA-negative fraction. Receptors originate from a young man in good health. Some clones in this sample may be carry-over from other donors' samples.

The chain couples TRBV14 to TRBJ2-5; TRBD2 might be the D (6 bases). V shed 4 bases and J shed 3 bases, with 9 bases lying between them. Per germline, CDR1 SGHDN and CDR2 FVKESK. The length of the CDR3 is 13 residues. As DNA, the CDR3 is TGTGCCAGCAGCCGCAAGCGGGAAGAGACCCAGTACTTC. This sequence encodes CASSRKREETQYF.

On this clone: In the same sample, other DNA sequences code for this CDR3. V gene TRBV5-1 combines with J gene TRBJ2-3, with D hard to call. There are 13 residues in the CDR3. V lost 3 bases, J lost 1 base, and 6 bases lay in between. Germline V gene data show CDR1 as SGHRS and CDR2 as YFSETQ. CDR3: CASSSQGTDTQYF. As DNA, the CDR3 is TGCGCCAGCAGCTCCCAGGGCACAGATACGCAGTATTTT. Together with reference TRBV5-1 and TRBJ2-3, the CDR3 gives the full variable domain: KAGVTQTPRYLIKTRGQQVTLSCSPISGHRSVSWYQQTPGQGLQFLFEYFSETQRNKGNFPGRFSGRQFSNSRSEMNVSTLELGDSALYLCASSSQGTDTQYFGPGTRLTVL.

This clone was seen a few times. V is TRBV28 and J is TRBJ1-2; 7 bases agree with TRBD1. From germline, CDR1 is MDHEN and CDR2 SYDVKM. V was pared by 5 bases and J by 1 base, with 7 bases of the junction left unmatched. The CDR3 runs to 15 residues. Here the CDR3 DNA reads TGTGCCAGCAGTCCCTTACAGGGGTTTAACTATGGCTACACCTTC. Translated: CASSPLQGFNYGYTF.

This clone was observed at least ten times. V usage is TRBV7-8 and J usage is TRBJ1-5; 8 positions match TRBD1. The germline V gene encodes CDR1 SGHVS and CDR2 FQNEAQ. The CDR3 totals 15 residues. V was pared by 8 bases and J by 6 bases, with 12 bases of the junction left unmatched. CDR3 amino acids: CASQVGQGVGQPQHF. In nucleotides, the CDR3 is TGTGCCAGCCAAGTAGGACAGGGCGTCGGTCAGCCCCAGCATTTT. The variable domain in full, completed from reference TRBV7-8 and TRBJ1-5, reads GAGVSQSPRYKVAKRGQDVALRCDPISGHVSLFWYQQALGQGPEFLTYFQNEAQLDKSGLPSDRFFAERPEGSVSTLKIQRTQQEDSAVYLCASQVGQGVGQPQHFGDGTRLSIL.

The chain is built from TRBV6-5 and TRBJ2-2; no clear D gene. There are 16 residues in the CDR3. V lost 0 bases to trimming and J lost 1 base, with 9 bases between them. Germline V gene lookup returns CDR1 MNHEY and CDR2 SVGAGI. The CDR3: CASSYSTSQNTGELFF. DNA for the CDR3: TGTGCCAGCAGTTACTCGACCAGCCAGAACACCGGGGAGCTGTTTTTT.

The chain is built from TRBV5-4 and TRBJ1-4; 7 bases map to TRBD1. Germline-derived CDR1 and CDR2 are SGHNT and YYREEE (reference sequence). This CDR3 has 16 residues. V shed 4 bases, J shed 2 bases, and the junction held 8 bases outside the gene matches. CDR3 residues: CASSRDSGGTNEKLFF. The CDR3 DNA reads as TGTGCCAGCAGCCGGGACAGCGGCGGGACTAATGAAAAACTGTTTTTT.

This chain connects TRBV11-2 to TRBJ2-2, with a tentative D call TRBD1 (5 bases). CDR1 is SGHAT and CDR2 is FQNNGV in the germline V gene. The CDR3 spans 15 residues. The germline V and J ends were trimmed by 3 bases and 7 bases, with 15 bases remaining between them. CDR3: CASSFSAGFSGELFF. Written as DNA, the CDR3 is TGTGCCAGCAGCTTCTCGGCAGGGTTTAGCGGGGAGCTGTTTTTT.

The count of this clone is one. The genes are TRBV15 and TRBJ2-7; D unclear. This CDR3 contains 13 residues. Germline lookup yields CDR1 LNHNV and CDR2 YYDKDF (reference sequence). Between the trimmed V and J ends, which lost 0 bases and 9 bases, there was a span of 12 bases. The CDR3: CATSRDTRFGQYF. In DNA, the CDR3 is TGTGCCACCAGCAGAGATACCCGGTTTGGGCAGTACTTC.

The gene calls are TRBV5-4 and TRBJ1-2; D gene uncertain. CDR3 length equals 15 residues. The germline V gene encodes CDR1 SGHNT and CDR2 YYREEE (reference sequence). The V end was cut by 0 bases, the J end by 5 bases, with 14 bases between. The CDR3 nucleotides read TGTGCCAGCAGCTTGGCCGCGGGGAGGGAATATGGCTACACCTTC. This sequence encodes CASSLAAGREYGYTF.

The chain joins TRBV25-1 to TRBJ1-6, with TRBD1 identical over 9 bases. The CDR3 is 15 amino acids. The J segment lost 5 bases and the V segment lost 7 bases, leaving 6 bases of the junction unmatched. From germline, CDR1 is MGHDK and CDR2 SYGVNS. In DNA form, the CDR3 reads TGTGCCAGCACCCCGGACAGGGGTAATAATTCACCCCTCCACTTT. Protein: CASTPDRGNNSPLHF.

The gene calls are TRBV9 and TRBJ2-5, with 7 bases identical to TRBD2. The CDR3 extends over 15 amino acids. J was trimmed by 3 bases and V by 6 bases; bases with no gene match: 11. Germline V CDR1 and CDR2: SGDLS, YYNGEE. CDR3 sequence (DNA): TGTGCCAGCACCCGGGGGTCTAGCGGAGAAGAGACCCAGTACTTC. Amino acid sequence: CASTRGSSGEETQYF.

This clone was seen more than once but under ten times. J is TRBJ2-3 and V is TRBV9; D is possibly TRBD2 (6 bases). The germline V gene encodes CDR1 SGDLS and CDR2 YYNGEE. The CDR3 has 15 amino acids. Trimming removed 3 bases at V and 0 bases at J, with 11 bases between. Here the CDR3 reads CASSATSASTDTQYF. The CDR3 nucleotides are TGTGCCAGCAGCGCGACTAGTGCTAGCACAGATACGCAGTATTTT.

The chain employs TRBV7-2 and TRBJ1-4; D may be TRBD1 (5 bases). The V gene lost 5 bases and the J gene lost 7 bases, with 20 bases spanning the gap. Germline V gene sequence: CDR1 SGHTA, CDR2 FQGNSA. The CDR3 runs to 16 residues. Here the CDR3 DNA reads TGTGCCAGCAGCAGACCTAGGGGAGGGGCGGGTGAAAAACTGTTTTTT. Translating it yields CASSRPRGGAGEKLFF.

This clone has only one observation. The chain links TRBV7-3 to TRBJ2-3; D ambiguous. This CDR3 spans 13 amino acids. Trimming cost V 6 bases and J 0 bases, with 7 bases left between them. Germline-derived CDR1 and CDR2 are SGHTA and FQGTGA. The CDR3 sequence: CASRLTSTDTQYF. CDR3 bases: TGTGCCAGCAGACTCACCAGCACAGATACGCAGTATTTT.

The rearrangement joins TRBV6-6 to TRBJ1-5; 7 bases are shared with TRBD1. V trimming: 5 bases; J trimming: 2 bases; junction bases outside the gene matches: 6. CDR1 and CDR2 from the germline V gene are MNHNY and SVGAGI (reference sequence). The CDR3 has 15 amino acids. The chain's CDR3 is CASSRNRGGNQPQHF. CDR3 nucleotide sequence: TGTGCCAGCAGTCGAAACAGGGGTGGCAATCAGCCCCAGCATTTT.

This rearrangement joins TRBV25-1 to TRBJ2-7; D gene ambiguous. The CDR3 runs 14 residues. CDR1 MGHDK and CDR2 SYGVNS come from the germline V gene. Trimming removed 3 bases at V and 1 base at J, with 10 bases between. In nucleotides, the CDR3 is TGTGCCAGCAGTGACCCGGGTCTTTCCTACGAGCAGTACTTC. As protein: CASSDPGLSYEQYF.

This chain connects TRBV5-1 to TRBJ1-3; D is unclear. The V end was cut by 1 base, the J end by 4 bases, with 12 bases between. CDR1 SGHRS and CDR2 YFSETQ come from the germline V gene. The CDR3 is made up of 15 amino acids. The CDR3 protein is CASSLNGGEGNTIYF. DNA for the CDR3: TGCGCCAGCAGCTTGAACGGCGGCGAGGGAAACACCATATATTTT.